This TCR beta chain was documented in a study of T cells in Graves' hyperthyroidism and ophthalmopathy. This CDR3 is 15 amino acids long. Germline values: CDR1 DFQATT, CDR2 SNEGSKA (reference sequence). V lost 0 bases to trimming and J lost 5 bases, with 15 bases between them. Study results and caveats: Ophthalmopathy was separated from stable hyperthyroidism by a 13 V-J model. Most expanded thyroid clonotypes above 0.001 also appeared in blood.

Patients aged 18 to 65 had newly diagnosed hyperthyroidism lasting under 2 months. Regions amplified from RNA transcripts were the TCR beta CDR3 regions. The HTBI primer set served for first-round RT-PCR of the TCR CDR3. Each CDR3 protein is one row after TCRdb ran MiXCR on the multiplex PCR reads. This sample carries 300,000 to 350,000 distinct CDR3 sequences, approximately 13% of them seen once, and the ten largest clones take under 30%. This clonotype was detected a few times. Antigen: not known. This clonotype originated in a woman in her twenties or thirties with Graves' hyperthyroidism. Specimen: blood. This chain links TRBV20-1 with TRBJ2-3; D not certain. CDR3 sequence: CSARDPINVGDTQYF. In nucleotides, the CDR3 is TGCAGTGCTAGAGATCCGATTAACGTGGGAGATACGCAGTATTTT.